A selection of T cell receptor beta chains follows, all from one sample in a study of blood T cell repertoires in COVID-19. Method: immunoSEQ multiplex PCR; TCRdb's copy keeps in-frame clones and lacks some. The sample lists about 170,000 clones, approximately 87% occurring once. Sequencing was carried out using peripheral blood. The receptors were gathered from a man aged 18-30 years with active or convalescent COVID-19. Each CDR3 is given with its conserved first and last residue. A D gene is named only where the DNA matches it firmly. Part of the rows lack a size; the others show once, few, many or a class for expanded clones.

D: -; J: TRBJ2-5; size: -; V: TRBV24-1; CDR3: CATSEGSRGAGETQYF; DNA: TGTGCCACCAGTGAGGGGTCCAGGGGCGCCGGTGAGACCCAGTACTTC
D: -; J: TRBJ2-1; size: -; V: TRBV7-2; CDR3: CASSQQGSHNEQFF; DNA: TGTGCCAGCAGCCAACAGGGCTCCCACAATGAGCAGTTCTTC
D: TRBD1; J: TRBJ1-2; size: once; V: TRBV19; CDR3: CASSTGTVYGYTF; DNA: TGTGCCAGTAGTACCGGGACAGTTTATGGCTACACCTTC
D: TRBD1; J: TRBJ1-1; size: once; V: TRBV27; CDR3: CASSLFGPGTATLNTEAFF; DNA: TGTGCCAGCAGTTTATTTGGGCCGGGGACAGCAACTCTAAACACTGAAGCTTTCTTT
D: TRBD1; J: TRBJ1-2; size: -; V: TRBV6-5; CDR3: CATIRQGPNYGYTF; DNA: TGTGCCACCATAAGACAGGGTCCTAACTATGGCTACACCTTC
D: -; J: TRBJ1-1; size: -; V: TRBV5-5; CDR3: CASSSRLNTEAFF; DNA: TGTGCCAGCAGCTCGCGTCTGAACACTGAAGCTTTCTTT
D: -; J: TRBJ2-2; size: -; V: TRBV4-1; CDR3: CASSLPTGNTGELFF; DNA: TGCGCCAGCAGCCTCCCGACGGGGAACACCGGGGAGCTGTTTTTT
D: -; J: TRBJ1-6; size: -; V: TRBV3-1/TRBV3-2; CDR3: CASSLGGSYNSPLHF; DNA: TGTGCCAGCAGCCTGGGGGGCTCCTATAATTCACCCCTCCACTTT
D: TRBD1; J: TRBJ1-2; size: -; V: TRBV28; CDR3: CASSFSQGARGYTF; DNA: TGTGCCAGCAGTTTCTCCCAGGGGGCGCGAGGCTACACCTTC
D: TRBD1; J: TRBJ2-3; size: -; V: TRBV5-4; CDR3: CASSLEDRGSSDTQYF; DNA: TGTGCCAGCAGCTTGGAGGACAGGGGGTCGTCAGATACGCAGTATTTT
D: -; J: TRBJ2-7; size: -; V: TRBV12-3/TRBV12-4; CDR3: CASSLSFYEQYF; DNA: TGTGCCAGCAGCCTTTCGTTTTACGAGCAGTACTTC
D: TRBD2; J: TRBJ2-6; size: -; V: TRBV19; CDR3: CASSIGLAAPSGANVLTF; DNA: TGTGCCAGTAGTATCGGACTAGCGGCCCCGTCTGGGGCCAACGTCCTGACTTTC
D: -; J: TRBJ1-2; size: -; V: TRBV12-3/TRBV12-4; CDR3: CASSGPIGYGYTF; DNA: TGTGCCAGCAGTGGGCCGATCGGCTATGGCTACACCTTC
D: TRBD1; J: TRBJ2-3; size: -; V: TRBV15; CDR3: CATSRQGAPTDTQYF; DNA: TGTGCCACCAGCAGACAGGGGGCCCCCACAGATACGCAGTATTTT
D: -; J: TRBJ1-1; size: -; V: TRBV7-8; CDR3: CASSLEQAEYEAFF; DNA: TGTGCCAGCAGCTTAGAACAGGCGGAGTATGAAGCTTTCTTT
D: -; J: TRBJ2-7; size: -; V: TRBV12-3/TRBV12-4; CDR3: CASSFIREEQYF; DNA: TGTGCCAGCAGTTTTATAAGGGAGGAGCAGTACTTC
D: TRBD1; J: TRBJ1-3; size: -; V: TRBV11-3; CDR3: CASSLSGTVGNTIYF; DNA: TGTGCCAGCAGCTTATCCGGGACAGTAGGAAACACCATATATTTT
D: TRBD1; J: TRBJ1-4; size: -; V: TRBV9; CDR3: CASSLEPGTGGEKLFF; DNA: TGTGCCAGCAGCTTAGAGCCCGGGACAGGGGGTGAAAAACTGTTTTTT
D: TRBD1; J: TRBJ2-5; size: once; V: TRBV5-4; CDR3: CASRSDRVQETQYF; DNA: TGTGCCAGCAGGTCAGACAGGGTCCAAGAGACCCAGTACTTC
D: -; J: TRBJ2-2; size: -; V: TRBV9; CDR3: CASSVAGHNTGELFF; DNA: TGTGCCAGCAGCGTAGCTGGCCACAACACCGGGGAGCTGTTTTTT
D: -; J: TRBJ2-3; size: -; V: TRBV20-1; CDR3: CSASETRNTDTQYF; DNA: TGCAGTGCTAGTGAGACTAGAAACACAGATACGCAGTATTTT
D: TRBD1; J: TRBJ1-2; size: once; V: TRBV6-2/TRBV6-3; CDR3: CASSYSTGTGFVYGYTF; DNA: TGTGCCAGCAGTTACTCAACCGGGACAGGGTTTGTCTATGGCTACACCTTC
D: -; J: TRBJ2-1; size: -; V: TRBV7-8; CDR3: CASSLGARVDEFF; DNA: TGTGCCAGCAGCTTAGGTGCCCGGGTTGACGAGTTCTTC
D: -; J: TRBJ1-2; size: -; V: TRBV2; CDR3: CASLNSLNYGYTF; DNA: TGTGCCAGCCTAAACAGCTTAAACTATGGCTACACCTTC
D: TRBD2; J: TRBJ2-1; size: -; V: TRBV7-3; CDR3: CASSLVAGGGNEQFF; DNA: TGTGCCAGCAGCTTAGTAGCGGGAGGGGGAAATGAGCAGTTCTTC
D: TRBD1; J: TRBJ1-2; size: -; V: TRBV9; CDR3: CASSVGGQGGYGYTF; DNA: TGTGCCAGCAGCGTAGGGGGACAGGGTGGCTATGGCTACACCTTC
D: TRBD1; J: TRBJ1-2; size: -; V: TRBV13; CDR3: CASSFGQGRGYTF; DNA: TGTGCCAGCAGCTTCGGACAGGGGAGAGGCTACACCTTC
D: TRBD1; J: TRBJ1-1; size: -; V: TRBV30; CDR3: CALWTGDNGEAFF; DNA: TGTGCCTTGTGGACAGGGGATAATGGTGAGGCTTTCTTT
D: TRBD1; J: TRBJ2-7; size: -; V: TRBV6-1; CDR3: CASSEEIGTAPQEQYF; DNA: TGTGCCAGCAGTGAAGAGATAGGGACAGCCCCGCAGGAGCAGTACTTC
D: -; J: TRBJ1-3; size: -; V: TRBV7-3; CDR3: CASSQGPGNTIYF; DNA: TGTGCCAGCAGCCAGGGCCCTGGAAACACCATATATTTT
D: -; J: TRBJ1-6; size: -; V: TRBV28; CDR3: CASSPGYSYNSPLHF; DNA: TGTGCCAGCAGTCCAGGGTACTCCTATAATTCACCCCTCCACTTT
D: TRBD2; J: TRBJ2-1; size: -; V: TRBV2; CDR3: CASSELADNEQFF; DNA: TGTGCCAGCAGTGAACTAGCGGACAATGAGCAGTTCTTC
D: -; J: TRBJ1-4; size: once; V: TRBV19; CDR3: CASRRDTLNEKLFF; DNA: TGTGCCAGTAGAAGGGACACATTAAATGAAAAACTGTTTTTT
D: -; J: TRBJ2-5; size: many; V: TRBV3-1/TRBV3-2; CDR3: CASSQGAGETQYF; DNA: TGTGCCAGCAGCCAGGGGGCAGGAGAGACCCAGTACTTC
D: -; J: TRBJ1-1; size: -; V: TRBV18; CDR3: CASSLLAGETEAFF; DNA: TGTGCCAGCTCCCTATTGGCCGGGGAAACTGAAGCTTTCTTT
D: -; J: TRBJ1-5; size: -; V: TRBV15; CDR3: CATSRGSTVSNQPQHF; DNA: TGTGCCACCAGCAGAGGGTCGACAGTTAGCAATCAGCCCCAGCATTTT
D: TRBD1; J: TRBJ1-5; size: -; V: TRBV11-2; CDR3: CASSLGTGSIWAQHF; DNA: TGTGCCAGCAGCTTAGGGACAGGGTCTATATGGGCCCAGCATTTT
D: -; J: TRBJ2-3; size: -; V: TRBV7-2; CDR3: CASSFYIDTQYF; DNA: TGTGCCAGCAGCTTTTATATAGATACGCAGTATTTT
D: -; J: TRBJ1-5; size: once; V: TRBV10-3; CDR3: CAISSGGVNQPQHF; DNA: TGTGCCATCAGTTCCGGGGGTGTAAATCAGCCCCAGCATTTT
D: -; J: TRBJ1-6; size: -; V: TRBV9; CDR3: CASSVAKNQADTALHF; DNA: TGTGCCAGCAGCGTAGCGAAGAATCAGGCCGACACAGCCCTCCACTTT
D: TRBD1; J: TRBJ2-3; size: -; V: TRBV24-1; CDR3: CATSDFNRGPTDTQYF; DNA: TGTGCCACCAGTGATTTTAACAGGGGGCCCACAGATACGCAGTATTTT
D: -; J: TRBJ2-6; size: -; V: TRBV29-1; CDR3: CSVAGDSSGANVLTF; DNA: TGCAGCGTTGCCGGAGACAGCTCTGGGGCCAACGTCCTGACTTTC
D: -; J: TRBJ1-2; size: -; V: TRBV19; CDR3: CASSIRQNYGYTF; DNA: TGTGCCAGTAGTATAAGACAGAACTATGGCTACACCTTC
D: -; J: TRBJ2-7; size: -; V: TRBV2; CDR3: CATLFIGEQYF; DNA: TGTGCCACACTATTTATCGGCGAGCAGTACTTC
D: TRBD1; J: TRBJ2-5; size: -; V: TRBV18; CDR3: CASSPNSRGQETQYF; DNA: TGTGCCAGCTCACCTAATTCCAGGGGGCAAGAGACCCAGTACTTC
D: -; J: TRBJ1-2; size: -; V: TRBV5-1; CDR3: CASSSSPGLTNGYTF; DNA: TGCGCCAGCAGCTCCTCTCCAGGGTTAACAAATGGCTACACCTTC
D: -; J: TRBJ2-1; size: -; V: TRBV10-1; CDR3: CASSTDRHQFF; DNA: TGCGCCAGCAGTACCGACCGACATCAGTTCTTC
D: -; J: TRBJ1-1; size: -; V: TRBV2; CDR3: CASRGSSPAVNTEAFF; DNA: TGTGCCAGCAGAGGCAGCTCCCCCGCGGTGAACACTGAAGCTTTCTTT
D: -; J: TRBJ1-1; size: few; V: TRBV5-6; CDR3: CASSTNLQMNTEAFF; DNA: TGTGCCAGCAGCACTAACTTGCAGATGAACACTGAAGCTTTCTTT
D: TRBD2; J: TRBJ2-5; size: -; V: TRBV12-3/TRBV12-4; CDR3: CASSVLAVETQYF; DNA: TGTGCCAGCAGTGTCCTAGCGGTAGAGACCCAGTACTTC
D: TRBD1; J: TRBJ2-7; size: -; V: TRBV27; CDR3: CASSSPAGTGGYEQYF; DNA: TGTGCCAGCAGTTCACCGGCCGGGACAGGAGGATACGAGCAGTACTTC
D: TRBD2; J: TRBJ2-3; size: -; V: TRBV19; CDR3: CASSMIVGRPSGSPDTQYF; DNA: TGTGCCAGTAGTATGATCGTCGGGCGGCCTAGCGGGAGCCCAGATACGCAGTATTTT
D: -; J: TRBJ1-6; size: -; V: TRBV24-1; CDR3: CATSPSGVGSSPLHF; DNA: TGTGCCACCTCCCCATCAGGGGTTGGGAGTTCACCCCTCCACTTT
D: TRBD1; J: TRBJ2-7; size: few; V: TRBV25-1; CDR3: CASTGTGVLEQYF; DNA: TGTGCCAGCACCGGGACAGGGGTCCTCGAGCAGTACTTC
D: -; J: TRBJ2-3; size: -; V: TRBV5-4; CDR3: CASRRADSSTDTQYF; DNA: TGTGCCAGCAGGAGAGCGGACTCTAGCACAGATACGCAGTATTTT
D: -; J: TRBJ1-1; size: -; V: TRBV18; CDR3: CASSVQAPNTEAFF; DNA: TGTGCCAGCTCAGTCCAAGCTCCCAACACTGAAGCTTTCTTT